Each of the 25 T cell receptor beta chains below was sequenced from the same sample in a study of cytomegalovirus exposure and HLA in healthy donors (dated by TCRdb to the late 2010s). Libraries were constructed by the immunoSEQ multiplex PCR assay. The multiplex PCR relied on a mix of 60 forward primers for TCR Vbeta segments and 13 reverse primers for TCR Jbeta segments. As stored in TCRdb, this immuneACCESS dataset retains in-frame rearrangements with V and J assigned. A fraction of the clones does not appear; measured against another copy, unresolved V genes explain less than half of the discrepancy, and the remainder lacks a known reason. This sample is represented by about 190,000 clones; about 80% of them were singletons. The ten largest clones take up 0.6% to 0.7% of the sample. Sequencing was done on a sample of PBMCs. Receptor source: a boy between 5 and 17 years old in good health and CMV-seronegative.

This chain connects TRBV25-1 to TRBJ2-1, with 7 nucleotides matching TRBD1. The germline V gene encodes CDR1 MGHDK and CDR2 SYGVNS. The CDR3 contains 18 residues. V trimming: 1 base; J trimming: 2 bases; junction bases outside the gene matches: 11. CDR3: CASSEWKGGRGTYNEQFF. Here the CDR3 DNA reads TGTGCCAGCAGTGAATGGAAAGGAGGCAGGGGGACCTACAATGAGCAGTTCTTC.

A single count supports this clone. The rearrangement joins TRBV7-8 to TRBJ2-7, with D perhaps matching TRBD2 (5 bases). The germline gives CDR1 SGHVS, CDR2 FQNEAQ. Trimming took off 5 bases at V and 5 bases at J, with 16 bases between the two ends. CDR3 length equals 14 residues. CDR3 sequence (DNA): TGTGCCAGCAGCCCCCGGGTAGCGCTCCACGAGCAGTACTTC. Residues: CASSPRVALHEQYF.

This rearrangement joins TRBV11-3 to TRBJ2-2, with 9 bases aligning to TRBD1. The germline CDR1 and CDR2 sequences are SGHNT and YENEEA. The J segment lost 7 bases and the V segment lost 5 bases, leaving 8 bases of the junction unmatched. The CDR3 is 15 amino acids. This chain's CDR3 is CASSPEGQGGGELFF. The CDR3 DNA reads as TGTGCCAGCAGCCCGGAGGGACAGGGCGGCGGGGAGCTGTTTTTT.

The chain uses TRBV9 and TRBJ1-1, with 8 nucleotides matching TRBD1. The CDR3 loop spans 15 amino acids. The germline V gene has CDR1 SGDLS and CDR2 YYNGEE. V dropped 0 bases and J dropped 4; count of bases not matched to a gene: 5. CDR3 residues: CASSVAGGGGTEAFF. CDR3 DNA: TGTGCCAGCAGCGTAGCAGGGGGCGGGGGCACTGAAGCTTTCTTT.

The V gene is TRBV7-9, the J gene TRBJ1-2; TRBD1 matches 9 bases. Trimming at V came to 5 bases and at J to 7 bases, leaving 5 bases not matched to a gene. The CDR3 is made up of 13 amino acids. Germline values: CDR1 SEHNR, CDR2 FQNEAQ (reference sequence). The DNA of the CDR3 is TGTGCCAGCAGCCCGAGACAGGGGGGTGGCTACACCTTC. Its translation: CASSPRQGGGYTF.

The CDR3 protein is CASSPRSTGELFF. DNA of the CDR3: TGTGCCAGCAGCCCCCGGAGCACCGGGGAGCTGTTTTTT. The chain joins TRBV7-3 to TRBJ2-2; D gene uncertain. CDR1 is SGHTA and CDR2 is FQGTGA in the germline V gene. The CDR3 extends over 13 amino acids. V shed 5 bases and J shed 4 bases, with 8 bases lying between them.

The V call is TRBV6-6, the J call TRBJ2-7; 7 positions agree with TRBD1. The CDR3 runs to 14 residues. CDR1 MNHNY and CDR2 SVGAGI come from the germline V gene (reference sequence). The junction had 9 bases not matched to a gene; V was cut back by 5 bases and J by 5 bases. The CDR3 DNA reads as TGTGCCAGCAGTATCCGGGACAGTGGCGACGAGCAGTACTTC. It is translated as CASSIRDSGDEQYF.

This chain joins TRBV25-1 and TRBJ1-2; possibly TRBD1 for D (5 bases). CDR3 size: 14 residues. Deletions cut 1 base from V and 2 bases from J, with 8 bases between. Germline CDR1 and CDR2: MGHDK and SYGVNS. The CDR3 DNA reads TGTGCCAGCAGTGAATCCGGGGGGAACTATGGCTACACCTTC. This gives the protein CASSESGGNYGYTF.

The chain employs TRBV2 and TRBJ1-6; a possible D gene is TRBD1 (5 bases). The CDR3 runs 15 residues. Germline V gene data show CDR1 as SNHLY and CDR2 as FYNNEI. The ends were cut back, 10 bases at V and 7 bases at J, with 20 bases in the middle. The CDR3 region is CATREEDTPNSPLHF. CDR3 DNA: TGTGCCACCCGAGAAGAGGACACGCCAAATTCACCCCTCCACTTT.

The CDR3 DNA reads TGCGCCAGCAGTCACTCCCGACTAGCGGGCGTACGGAAGGAAGGGACAGATACGCAGTATTTT. Protein: CASSHSRLAGVRKEGTDTQYF. The V gene is TRBV23-1, the J gene TRBJ2-3; 10 bases match TRBD2. TRBV23-1 qualifies as an ORF whose function is uncertain. This CDR3 spans 21 amino acids. After removal of 3 bases from V and 3 bases from J, the junction contained 21 bases not matched to a gene.

This clone showed up just once. This sequence joins TRBV5-1 and TRBJ1-4, with 8 positions matching TRBD1. The CDR3 length is 14 residues. Germline CDR1 and CDR2: SGHRS and YFSETQ. V gave up 4 bases and J gave up 7 bases; unmatched junction bases: 6. The CDR3 is CASSITGGGEKLFF. DNA for the CDR3: TGCGCCAGCAGCATTACAGGGGGGGGTGAAAAACTGTTTTTT.

Points on this clone: The junction departs from germline at one end; a sequencing error may be responsible. V and J are TRBV5-1 and TRBJ2-7, with 10 bases identical to TRBD2. CDR1 is SGHRS and CDR2 is YFSETQ in the germline V gene. This CDR3 region has 15 residues. CDR3 sequence reads: CASSPQREGRYGQYF. In DNA form, the CDR3 reads TGCGCCAGCAGCCCTCAGCGGGAGGGCCGCTACGGGCAGTACTTC.

This CDR3 reads CASSIQGSRRNTEAFF. DNA of the CDR3: TGTGCCAGTAGTATCCAGGGCTCTCGCCGGAACACTGAAGCTTTCTTT. V gene TRBV19 combines with J gene TRBJ1-1; tentatively, D is TRBD1 (5 bases). V lost 3 bases, J lost 1 base, and 15 bases lay in between. This CDR3 has 16 amino acids. Germline V gene lookup returns CDR1 LNHDA and CDR2 SQIVND (reference sequence).

The V and J genes are TRBV7-2 and TRBJ2-7; 11 positions match TRBD2. Germline-derived CDR1 and CDR2 are SGHTA and FQGNSA. V lost 3 bases, J lost 0 bases, and 1 base stayed unmatched. The CDR3 extends over 15 amino acids. CDR3 in amino acids: CASSFTSGSSYEQYF. CDR3 DNA: TGTGCCAGCAGCTTCACTAGCGGGAGCTCCTACGAGCAGTACTTC. The full variable domain, completed using reference TRBV7-2 and TRBJ2-7, is GAGVSQSPSNKVTEKGKDVELRCDPISGHTALYWYRQSLGQGLEFLIYFQGNSAPDKSGLPSDRFSAERTGGSVSTLTIQRTQQEDSAVYLCASSFTSGSSYEQYFGPGTRLTVT.

The genes are TRBV30 and TRBJ2-1, with 8 positions matching TRBD2. Germline assignment: CDR1 GTSNPN and CDR2 SVGIG (reference sequence). The CDR3 has 12 amino acids. V gave up 7 bases and J gave up 9 bases; unmatched junction bases: 8. DNA for the CDR3: TGTGCCTTCAATAGCGGGAAGTTTGAGCAGTTCTTC. Translation gives CAFNSGKFEQFF. The whole variable domain, remainder taken from reference TRBV30 and TRBJ2-1, is SQTIHQWPATLVQPVGSPLSLECTVEGTSNPNLYWYRQAAGRGLQLLFYSVGIGQISSEVPQNLSASRPQDRQFILSSKKLLLSDSGFYLCAFNSGKFEQFFGPGTRLTVL.

The chain recombines TRBV6-5 with TRBJ2-1; D remains unclear. The CDR3 consists of 14 residues. Trimming cost V 2 bases and J 5 bases, with 10 bases left between them. CDR1 is MNHEY, CDR2 SVGAGI, per germline. CDR3 coding DNA: TGTGCCAGCAGTTACAGAGCTTTGAACAATGAGCAGTTCTTC. Amino acids: CASSYRALNNEQFF.

This clone appeared once. The chain couples TRBV7-9 to TRBJ2-2; 9 positions match TRBD1. In germline, CDR1 is SEHNR, CDR2 FQNEAQ (reference sequence). The CDR3 length is 15 residues. V shed 11 bases and J 4 bases; nucleotides not matched to a gene: 11. The DNA of the CDR3 is TGTGCCTGCCTGCCGCCGGACAGGGGCACCGGGGAGCTGTTTTTT. It codes for CACLPPDRGTGELFF.

The genes are TRBV4-2 and TRBJ1-2; 7 nucleotides line up with TRBD1. V was clipped by 4 bases and J by 2 bases; unmatched bases: 7. Germline lookup yields CDR1 LGHNA and CDR2 YNFKEQ. The CDR3 has 15 amino acids. In nucleotides, the CDR3 is TGTGCCAGCAGCCTGCAAGAGGGGGCGAACTATGGCTACACCTTC. Translating gives CASSLQEGANYGYTF.

This clone was seen a handful of times. The gene calls are TRBV14 and TRBJ2-5, with D unresolved. The germline CDR1 and CDR2 sequences are SGHDN and FVKESK. V shed 5 bases and J shed 1 base, with 8 bases lying between them. The CDR3 loop spans 13 amino acids. As DNA, the CDR3 is TGTGCCAGCAGCGTGCGCCTCCAAGAGACCCAGTACTTC. Encoded protein: CASSVRLQETQYF.

The rearrangement uses TRBV6-4 and TRBJ2-1; 9 nucleotides match TRBD2. Trimming at V came to 10 bases and at J to 0 bases, leaving 7 bases not matched to a gene. This CDR3 spans 15 amino acids. Germline loops: CDR1 MRHNA, CDR2 SNTAGT. The CDR3 spells CATSSGMSSYNEQFF. CDR3 sequence (DNA): TGTGCCACGTCTAGCGGGATGAGCTCCTACAATGAGCAGTTCTTC.

Only one count was recorded for this clone. This chain joins TRBV27 and TRBJ1-2; maybe TRBD1 (6 bases). The ends were cut back, 2 bases at V and 6 bases at J, with 13 bases in the middle. The CDR3 runs to 14 residues. Germline CDR1 reads MNHEY; CDR2 reads SMNVEV (reference sequence). DNA for the CDR3: TGTGCCAGCAGTTTACAAGGGGGGGCGGATGGCTACACCTTC. Amino acids: CASSLQGGADGYTF.

This clone showed up just a few times. The CDR3 is CASSGTAYNSPLHF. The CDR3 DNA sequence: TGTGCCAGTAGCGGGACAGCCTATAATTCACCCCTCCACTTT. V gene TRBV19 combines with J gene TRBJ1-6; the match to TRBD1 covers 7 bases. The CDR3 has 14 residues. The J segment lost 2 bases and the V segment lost 6 bases, leaving 1 base of the junction unmatched. Germline assignment: CDR1 LNHDA and CDR2 SQIVND (reference sequence).

This clone was found a few times. The rearrangement joins TRBV6-4 to TRBJ2-6; D call uncertain. CDR3 length: 14 residues. V lost 0 bases, J lost 4 bases, and 4 bases lay in between. Germline loops: CDR1 MRHNA, CDR2 SNTAGT. The CDR3 protein is CASSDSQGANVLTF. CDR3 DNA sequence: TGTGCCAGCAGTGACTCCCAGGGGGCCAACGTCCTGACTTTC.

The chain joins TRBV9 to TRBJ1-2, with D unresolved. The CDR3 has 16 amino acids. V gave up 3 bases and J gave up 0 bases, with 15 bases separating them. In germline, CDR1 is SGDLS, CDR2 YYNGEE. CDR3 loop: CASSERTREPNYGYTF. CDR3 DNA: TGTGCCAGCAGCGAACGCACGAGGGAGCCTAACTATGGCTACACCTTC. The full variable domain, completed using reference TRBV9 and TRBJ1-2, is DSGVTQTPKHLITATGQRVTLRCSPRSGDLSVYWYQQSLDQGLQFLIQYYNGEERAKGNILERFSAQQFPDLHSELNLSSLELGDSALYFCASSERTREPNYGYTFGSGTRLTVV.

This rearrangement joins TRBV5-8 to TRBJ1-2; the D is unclear. V lost 3 bases to trimming and J lost 4 bases, with 13 bases between them. The CDR3 consists of 14 residues. CDR1 and CDR2 (germline): SGHTS, YDEGEE. CDR3 residues: CASSSFGLGYGYTF. The CDR3 bases are TGTGCCAGCAGCTCGTTTGGGCTTGGCTATGGCTACACCTTC.